A single sample is the source of the 18 T cell receptor beta chains below, sequenced in a study of control samples from healthy donors and cancer patients. Sequenced by immunoSEQ multiplex PCR; TCRdb stores in-frame clones only, minus some. The sample lists roughly 190,000 clones, around 90% seen once, with 1.5% to 2% in the top ten. Sequencing was done on a sample of blood. The source of these receptors is a man in his thirties or forties in good health.

The chain combines TRBV19 with TRBJ1-2; D perhaps matches TRBD1 (5 bases). Per the germline V gene, CDR1 is LNHDA and CDR2 is SQIVND (reference sequence). The V and J ends lost 7 bases and 8 bases respectively, with 17 bases between them. The CDR3 loop spans 13 amino acids. For the CDR3, the DNA is TGTGCCAGTACCTTCGGGGGAGGTAGGGGCTACACCTTC. Its protein product is CASTFGGGRGYTF.

The chain carries TRBV4-2 and TRBJ2-7; TRBD2 agrees at 11 bases. Germline V gives CDR1 LGHNA, CDR2 YNFKEQ. This CDR3 region has 14 residues. V lost 4 bases, J lost 2 bases, and 1 base stayed unmatched. CDR3 loop: CASSLSGGAYEQYF. The CDR3 DNA is TGTGCCAGCAGCCTTAGCGGGGGGGCCTACGAGCAGTACTTC.

This clone was counted a single time. The chain joins TRBV12-3 or TRBV12-4 to TRBJ2-1, with D perhaps TRBD2 (7 bases). The length of the CDR3 is 13 residues. The V end lost 3 bases, the J end lost 7 bases, and 10 bases lay between the germline ends. The CDR3 bases are TGTGCCAGCAGTTTCCGGGGGGCTAATGAGCAGTTCTTC. Residues: CASSFRGANEQFF.

V gene TRBV11-2 combines with J gene TRBJ2-1; TRBD2 matches at 9 bases. CDR3 size: 19 residues. The V and J ends lost 0 bases and 5 bases, in that order; junction bases with no gene match: 14. Per germline, CDR1 SGHAT and CDR2 FQNNGV. CDR3 residues: CASSLEPISGTSLNNEQFF. The DNA for the CDR3 is TGTGCCAGCAGCTTAGAGCCCATTTCCGGGACTAGCCTTAACAATGAGCAGTTCTTC.

This chain uses TRBV5-1 with TRBJ2-7; no firm D call. Per germline, CDR1 SGHRS and CDR2 YFSETQ. The V and J ends lost 4 bases and 7 bases respectively, with 12 bases between them. This CDR3 spans 12 amino acids. The CDR3 DNA follows: TGCGCCAGCAGCCTCGTGGATCGAGAGCAGTACTTC. Translation: CASSLVDREQYF.

The V and J genes are TRBV30 and TRBJ2-3; D unclear. Trimming took off 0 bases at V and 0 bases at J, with 10 bases between the two ends. This CDR3 comprises 15 residues. CDR1 is GTSNPN and CDR2 is SVGIG in the germline V gene (reference sequence). The CDR3 is CAWSVNLGSTDTQYF. CDR3 sequence (DNA): TGTGCCTGGAGTGTGAATCTGGGTAGCACAGATACGCAGTATTTT.

V and J are TRBV29-1 and TRBJ2-3; maybe TRBD2 (5 bases). V dropped 7 bases and J dropped 1 base, with 15 bases sitting between them. Germline CDR1 and CDR2: SQVTM and ANQGSEA. CDR3 length equals 14 residues. CDR3 DNA: TGCAGCGGGAACGGACTGGACGGCACAGATACGCAGTATTTT. Protein product: CSGNGLDGTDTQYF.

This clone was seen only once. This chain links TRBV9 with TRBJ2-2; D not resolved. Germline CDR1 and CDR2: SGDLS and YYNGEE. This CDR3 is 12 amino acids long. Trimming stripped 0 bases from V and 7 bases from J, with 4 bases between. This CDR3 reads CASSVGVGELFF. The CDR3 nucleotides are TGTGCCAGCAGCGTAGGAGTCGGGGAGCTGTTTTTT. The entire variable domain, with the rest obtained from reference TRBV9 and TRBJ2-2, is as follows: DSGVTQTPKHLITATGQRVTLRCSPRSGDLSVYWYQQSLDQGLQFLIQYYNGEERAKGNILERFSAQQFPDLHSELNLSSLELGDSALYFCASSVGVGELFFGEGSRLTVL.

The rearrangement uses TRBV5-1 and TRBJ1-2, with D perhaps TRBD1 (5 bases). Germline CDR1 is SGHRS and CDR2 is YFSETQ. V lost 0 bases and J lost 8, with 17 bases in between. There are 15 residues in the CDR3. DNA of the CDR3: TGCGCCAGCAGCTTGGAACCGGGGACGGCCTACGGCTACACCTTC. This gives the protein CASSLEPGTAYGYTF.

V is TRBV9 and J is TRBJ2-7; 7 nucleotides agree with TRBD1. J lost 4 bases, V lost 4 bases, and 14 bases had no gene match. There are 16 residues in the CDR3. Germline CDR1 reads SGDLS; CDR2 reads YYNGEE. The CDR3: CASSISDRPPIYEQYF. The DNA for the CDR3 is TGTGCCAGCAGCATCTCGGACAGGCCACCCATTTACGAGCAGTACTTC.

The rearrangement links TRBV27 to TRBJ1-2, with D tentatively TRBD1 (6 bases). CDR3 length: 14 amino acids. Trimming cost V 4 bases and J 7 bases, with 16 bases left between them. CDR1 MNHEY and CDR2 SMNVEV come from the germline V gene (reference sequence). CDR3 protein: CASSSGLQGSGYTF. CDR3 DNA sequence: TGTGCCAGCAGTTCGGGGTTACAGGGTAGTGGCTACACCTTC.

The chain recombines TRBV29-1 with TRBJ2-6; 7 nucleotides line up with TRBD2. The CDR3 has 18 residues. In germline, CDR1 is SQVTM, CDR2 ANQGSEA. The ends lost 1 base at V and 0 bases at J; junction bases unmatched: 9. The CDR3 is CSVEVFRGEGSGANVLTF. The CDR3 bases are TGCAGCGTTGAAGTATTTCGGGGGGAAGGCTCTGGGGCCAACGTCCTGACTTTC.

J is TRBJ1-1 and V is TRBV14; tentative D call: TRBD1 (6 bases). V lost 2 bases to trimming and J lost 1 base, with 26 bases between them. Germline-derived CDR1 and CDR2 are SGHDN and FVKESK. The CDR3 contains 20 residues. The CDR3 loop is CASSQSGWGARRVQNTEAFF. As DNA, the CDR3 is TGTGCCAGCAGCCAATCCGGGTGGGGGGCGCGGCGGGTCCAGAACACTGAAGCTTTCTTT. Full variable domain (outside the CDR3, taken from reference TRBV14 and TRBJ1-1): EAGVTQFPSHSVIEKGQTVTLRCDPISGHDNLYWYRRVMGKEIKFLLHFVKESKQDESGMPNNRFLAERTGGTYSTLKVQPAELEDSGVYFCASSQSGWGARRVQNTEAFFGQGTRLTVV.

The chain's CDR3 is CASSLDATMNTEAFF. The CDR3 DNA is TGTGCCAGCAGCTTAGACGCCACCATGAACACTGAAGCTTTCTTT. The chain recombines TRBV7-6 with TRBJ1-1; D not resolved. This CDR3 spans 15 amino acids. The germline gives CDR1 SGHVS, CDR2 FNYEAQ. V lost 1 base and J 0 bases, leaving 9 bases between the germline ends.

The chain combines TRBV7-3 with TRBJ1-1; D is unresolved. From germline, CDR1 is SGHTA and CDR2 FQGTGA. V was cut by 1 base and J by 4 bases, with 10 bases left in between. The CDR3 is 14 amino acids. CDR3 coding DNA: TGTGCCAGCAGCTTAAAAGGGTACGGCACTGAAGCTTTCTTT. Translated: CASSLKGYGTEAFF.

The chain is built from TRBV6-6 and TRBJ2-1; TRBD1 aligns across 7 bases. Germline lookup yields CDR1 MNHNY and CDR2 SVGAGI (reference sequence). V lost 6 bases to trimming and J lost 5 bases; unmatched junction nucleotides: 7. This CDR3 comprises 14 residues. The CDR3 loop is CASSRQGWDNEQFF. The CDR3 DNA reads as TGTGCCAGCAGCAGACAGGGTTGGGACAATGAGCAGTTCTTC.

V and J are TRBV9 and TRBJ2-3, with 13 bases fitting TRBD2. Germline V gene data show CDR1 as SGDLS and CDR2 as YYNGEE. V trimming: 3 bases; J trimming: 3 bases; junction bases outside the gene matches: 1. The CDR3 is 15 amino acids. The CDR3 coding sequence is TGTGCCAGCAGCGGGACTAGCGGGGGAACAGATACGCAGTATTTT. The encoded protein is CASSGTSGGTDTQYF. The full variable domain, its missing parts supplied by reference TRBV9 and TRBJ2-3, is DSGVTQTPKHLITATGQRVTLRCSPRSGDLSVYWYQQSLDQGLQFLIQYYNGEERAKGNILERFSAQQFPDLHSELNLSSLELGDSALYFCASSGTSGGTDTQYFGPGTRLTVL.

The CDR3 sequence: CASSQGGASSEKLFF. The CDR3 DNA reads TGTGCCAGCAGCCAAGGGGGGGCAAGTAGTGAAAAACTGTTTTTT. The genes are TRBV3-1 (or the pseudogene TRBV3-2) and TRBJ1-4, with a tentative D call TRBD1 (6 bases). Germline V lookup: CDR1 LGHDT, CDR2 YNNKEL (reference sequence). The CDR3 loop spans 15 amino acids. The germline V and J ends were trimmed by 1 base and 7 bases, with 13 bases remaining between them.